This T cell receptor beta chain was observed in a study of cytomegalovirus exposure and HLA in healthy donors. General observations from the study: TCR association rates varied by HLA locus in a later analysis, with DRB1 highest and HLA-C lowest. The study recorded around 160 TCR beta chains that were cytomegalovirus-associated. The authors reported that TCR beta sequences could predict HLA-A and HLA-B alleles. These predictions were accurate for most subjects in the first cohort.

Germline assignment: CDR1 LNHDA and CDR2 SQIVND (reference sequence). The CDR3 is 17 amino acids. With 9 bases removed from V and 9 bases from J, the gap between germline ends came to 30 bases. Remarks on this clone: Antigen specificity is unknown.

With 60 Vbeta and 13 Jbeta primers, the PCR was carried out. Per the study methods: Some 11 million of the roughly 80 million unique TCR beta chains counted in a later analysis were shared. Profiling relied on immunoSEQ multiplex PCR, and the TCRdb table lists in-frame clones only, not all of them. The V and J calls and the clone size are those of that table, but D and trimming were determined from the DNA. The data hold approximately 260,000 clones, with nearly 95% observed a single time. The sequencing input was PBMCs. This chain links TRBV19 with TRBJ2-1; D is perhaps TRBD1 (5 bases). The receptor was isolated from a girl under 10 years old in good health and CMV-seronegative. DNA of the CDR3: TGTGCCAGCTCCAGTAGGGGATTCGAAGTCCCCCCCAGTGAGCAGTTCTTC. Its translation is CASSSRGFEVPPSEQFF. Together with reference TRBV19 and TRBJ2-1, the CDR3 gives the full variable domain: DGGITQSPKYLFRKEGQNVTLSCEQNLNHDAMYWYRQDPGQGLRLIYYSQIVNDFQKGDIAEGYSVSREKKESFPLTVTSAQKNPTAFYLCASSSRGFEVPPSEQFFGPGTRLTVL.